A selection of T cell receptor beta chains follows, all from one sample in a study of control samples from healthy donors and cancer patients. The protocol was immunoSEQ multiplex PCR, while the TCRdb copy is restricted to in-frame clones and leaves out a portion. Of about 130,000 clones in the sample, roughly 87% are singletons; the top ten hold around 2%. The specimen was blood. The origin of the receptors is a man younger than 35 in good health. Both conserved end residues are part of each CDR3. Fields, in order: J gene, CDR3 length, D gene, clone size, V gene, CDR3 DNA, CDR3 protein. The D gene is left open where the match is weak. Expanded clones are given a class, and other clones once, few, many or no size at all.

j_gene: TRBJ2-1
len: 15
d_gene: NA
abundance: NA
v_gene: TRBV11-3
CDR3nt: TGTGCCAGCAGCAGTAGACAGGGTAGGAGGGATGAGCAGTTCTTC
CDR3aa: CASSSRQGRRDEQFF

j_gene: TRBJ1-1
len: 15
d_gene: NA
abundance: NA
v_gene: TRBV6-5
CDR3nt: TGTGCCAGCAGTTACCTGATTGCCCGAGGGGCTGAAGCTTTCTTT
CDR3aa: CASSYLIARGAEAFF

j_gene: TRBJ1-2
len: 17
d_gene: NA
abundance: NA
v_gene: TRBV7-3
CDR3nt: TGTGCCAGCAGCTTAATCCCTAGTAGGCAGGGAGAAGAAGGCTACACCTTC
CDR3aa: CASSLIPSRQGEEGYTF

j_gene: TRBJ1-2
len: 14
d_gene: NA
abundance: NA
v_gene: TRBV6-1
CDR3nt: TGTGCCAGCAGCCGCTTTAAGACCGGATATGGCTACACCTTC
CDR3aa: CASSRFKTGYGYTF

j_gene: TRBJ2-5
len: 16
d_gene: TRBD2
abundance: NA
v_gene: TRBV18
CDR3nt: TGTGCCAGCTCACTAAGATCGGGACTAGCGGAAGAGACCCAGTACTTC
CDR3aa: CASSLRSGLAEETQYF

j_gene: TRBJ1-1
len: 11
d_gene: NA
abundance: NA
v_gene: TRBV5-4
CDR3nt: TGTGCCAGCAGCCTTAACACTGAAGCTTTCTTT
CDR3aa: CASSLNTEAFF

j_gene: TRBJ2-7
len: 13
d_gene: TRBD2
abundance: NA
v_gene: TRBV10-3
CDR3nt: TGTGCCACCCTCCTAGCGGGAGCCTACGAGCAGTACTTC
CDR3aa: CATLLAGAYEQYF

j_gene: TRBJ2-3
len: 14
d_gene: TRBD2
abundance: NA
v_gene: TRBV5-1
CDR3nt: TGCGCCAGCAGCTTGGTGTGGGGGGGAGATACGCAGTATTTT
CDR3aa: CASSLVWGGDTQYF

j_gene: TRBJ2-7
len: 15
d_gene: TRBD1
abundance: NA
v_gene: TRBV5-1
CDR3nt: TGCGCCAGCAGCTTGCCGGGACAGGTCTCCTACGAGCAGTACTTC
CDR3aa: CASSLPGQVSYEQYF

j_gene: TRBJ1-1
len: 13
d_gene: NA
abundance: NA
v_gene: TRBV5-6
CDR3nt: TGTGCCAGCATCCGCGCCCGGGACACTGAAGCTTTCTTT
CDR3aa: CASIRARDTEAFF

j_gene: TRBJ2-1
len: 11
d_gene: NA
abundance: few
v_gene: TRBV29-1
CDR3nt: TGCAGCGTTGAGGCGTCCAATGAGCAGTTCTTC
CDR3aa: CSVEASNEQFF

j_gene: TRBJ2-1
len: 15
d_gene: NA
abundance: NA
v_gene: TRBV5-4
CDR3nt: TGTGCCAGCAGCTTGTGGGGGCCCCTTGACAATGAGCAGTTCTTC
CDR3aa: CASSLWGPLDNEQFF

j_gene: TRBJ2-1
len: 14
d_gene: NA
abundance: NA
v_gene: TRBV7-3
CDR3nt: TGTGCCAGCAGCTTAAGCTCAGGGAAAAATGAGCAGTTCTTC
CDR3aa: CASSLSSGKNEQFF

j_gene: TRBJ2-2
len: 17
d_gene: TRBD1
abundance: NA
v_gene: TRBV24-1
CDR3nt: TGTGCCACCAGTGATTTAGCAAGACAGGGCGCGCACGGGGAGCTGTTTTTT
CDR3aa: CATSDLARQGAHGELFF

j_gene: TRBJ2-7
len: 15
d_gene: NA
abundance: once
v_gene: TRBV18
CDR3nt: TGTGCCAGCTCACCGCAGGGGCGGGACTCATACGAGCAGTACTTC
CDR3aa: CASSPQGRDSYEQYF

j_gene: TRBJ1-1
len: 14
d_gene: NA
abundance: NA
v_gene: TRBV7-2
CDR3nt: TGTGCCAGCAGCTTACTAATTGATGCTGGCCTAGCTTTCTTT
CDR3aa: CASSLLIDAGLAFF

j_gene: TRBJ1-1
len: 13
d_gene: TRBD1
abundance: NA
v_gene: TRBV29-1
CDR3nt: TGCAGCGTTGAACGGACAGGGGTCACCGAAGCTTTCTTT
CDR3aa: CSVERTGVTEAFF

j_gene: TRBJ2-3
len: 14
d_gene: NA
abundance: NA
v_gene: TRBV4-1
CDR3nt: TGCGCCAGCAGCCAAGACCTCGCAGCGGATACGCAGTATTTT
CDR3aa: CASSQDLAADTQYF

j_gene: TRBJ1-5
len: 15
d_gene: NA
abundance: NA
v_gene: TRBV19
CDR3nt: TGTGCCAGTAGGTCTTTCAGGGGAGGTTATCAGCCCCAGCATTTT
CDR3aa: CASRSFRGGYQPQHF

j_gene: TRBJ2-7
len: 14
d_gene: NA
abundance: NA
v_gene: TRBV6-5
CDR3nt: TGTGCCAGCAGTCCGAGCGGAGGGCAATACGAGCAGTACTTC
CDR3aa: CASSPSGGQYEQYF

j_gene: TRBJ1-3
len: 15
d_gene: TRBD1
abundance: NA
v_gene: TRBV6-4
CDR3nt: TGTGCCAGCAGTGACTCGAGGGGGCCTGGAAACACCATATATTTT
CDR3aa: CASSDSRGPGNTIYF

j_gene: TRBJ2-1
len: 15
d_gene: TRBD1
abundance: NA
v_gene: TRBV18
CDR3nt: TGTGCCAGCTCGACAAAGGGACAGGGGGGCAATGAGCAGTTCTTC
CDR3aa: CASSTKGQGGNEQFF

j_gene: TRBJ1-5
len: 16
d_gene: NA
abundance: NA
v_gene: TRBV18
CDR3nt: TGTGCCAGCTCACGTACAGGAGGTGATAGCAATCAGCCCCAGCATTTT
CDR3aa: CASSRTGGDSNQPQHF

j_gene: TRBJ2-7
len: 13
d_gene: NA
abundance: few
v_gene: TRBV5-1
CDR3nt: TGCGCCAGCAGCTCTACTAGCCCTTACGAGCAGTACTTC
CDR3aa: CASSSTSPYEQYF